These T cell receptor beta chains were read from a single sample in a study of T cell responses to AZD1222 COVID-19 vaccine. Libraries were prepared by immunoSEQ multiplex PCR; TCRdb keeps only in-frame clonotypes and omits some of them. In the table there are 95,000 to 150,000 clones, about 90% of which are singletons. The sample here was peripheral blood, taken on day 0 of AZD1222 vaccination. The receptors stem from an adult in good health. The conserved cysteine and the conserved F or W are not part of the CDR3 here. The D gene is left open where the match is weak. Clone size, where shown, is once, few, many, or a class for clones that have expanded.

len: 13
v_gene: TRBV6-2/TRBV6-3
d_gene: NA
j_gene: TRBJ1-6
abundance: NA
CDR3aa: ASSYSTVRGSPLH

len: 13
v_gene: TRBV27
d_gene: NA
j_gene: TRBJ1-1
abundance: NA
CDR3aa: ASSLTDGMNTEAF

len: 12
v_gene: TRBV7-9
d_gene: NA
j_gene: TRBJ2-1
abundance: NA
CDR3aa: ASSLGQLQYEQF

len: 11
v_gene: TRBV30
d_gene: NA
j_gene: TRBJ1-5
abundance: NA
CDR3aa: AWSVGLGQPQH

len: 17
v_gene: TRBV9
d_gene: NA
j_gene: TRBJ2-2
abundance: NA
CDR3aa: ASSVGSVKQGENTGELF

len: 14
v_gene: TRBV28
d_gene: NA
j_gene: TRBJ1-2
abundance: once
CDR3aa: ASSLIGSLINYGYT

len: 13
v_gene: TRBV24-1
d_gene: NA
j_gene: TRBJ2-1
abundance: NA
CDR3aa: ATSDLLGPYNEQF

len: 15
v_gene: TRBV5-4
d_gene: TRBD1
j_gene: TRBJ2-5
abundance: NA
CDR3aa: ASSRPPQGTGKETQY

len: 12
v_gene: TRBV6-2/TRBV6-3
d_gene: TRBD1
j_gene: TRBJ1-1
abundance: NA
CDR3aa: ASSYIAGGTEAF

len: 13
v_gene: TRBV27
d_gene: TRBD2
j_gene: TRBJ2-1
abundance: NA
CDR3aa: ASRYSGSSYNEQF

len: 12
v_gene: TRBV27
d_gene: NA
j_gene: TRBJ1-4
abundance: NA
CDR3aa: ASRGWGGNEKLF

len: 13
v_gene: TRBV11-3
d_gene: NA
j_gene: TRBJ2-1
abundance: NA
CDR3aa: ASSPSLSSYNEQF

len: 11
v_gene: TRBV12-3/TRBV12-4
d_gene: TRBD1
j_gene: TRBJ1-3
abundance: NA
CDR3aa: ASRGQEANTIY

len: 13
v_gene: TRBV18
d_gene: NA
j_gene: TRBJ2-7
abundance: NA
CDR3aa: ASSPLGLSGYEQY

len: 11
v_gene: TRBV11-2
d_gene: NA
j_gene: TRBJ1-1
abundance: once
CDR3aa: ASSFRENTEAF

len: 13
v_gene: TRBV18
d_gene: TRBD1
j_gene: TRBJ1-2
abundance: NA
CDR3aa: ASSPPQGEGRGYT

len: 12
v_gene: TRBV5-6
d_gene: TRBD1
j_gene: TRBJ1-1
abundance: NA
CDR3aa: ASRLQGPWTEAF

len: 12
v_gene: TRBV6-5
d_gene: NA
j_gene: TRBJ1-2
abundance: NA
CDR3aa: ASSPRVGAYGYT

len: 13
v_gene: TRBV6-6
d_gene: TRBD2
j_gene: TRBJ2-3
abundance: NA
CDR3aa: ASRALAASTDTQY

len: 11
v_gene: TRBV7-2
d_gene: NA
j_gene: TRBJ1-1
abundance: NA
CDR3aa: ASSSGVSGEAF

len: 11
v_gene: TRBV10-1
d_gene: NA
j_gene: TRBJ1-2
abundance: NA
CDR3aa: ASSESGSSGYT

len: 10
v_gene: TRBV7-9
d_gene: NA
j_gene: TRBJ1-5
abundance: NA
CDR3aa: ASSLVDQPQH